This TCR beta chain was captured in a study of T cell clonality in common variable immunodeficiency (dated by TCRdb to between 2015 and 2017). CVID was diagnosed by standard criteria: serum IgG, IgA and/or IgM reduced below normal range, plus specific antibody deficiency. The CVID group comprised some 43 subjects, approximately 15 female and roughly 30 male, aged about 9 to 70 years with a mean age of roughly 44. Most of the CVID patients and most of the healthy controls were of Caucasian heritage. All CVID subjects had received replacement immunoglobulin therapy for at least one year at the time of study participation. At blood collection, none of the CVID subjects was ill or on immunomodulatory or immunosuppressive medication. From each donor, roughly 4.5 to 8.5 ml of heparinized peripheral whole blood was collected. Genomic DNA from adults with common variable immune deficiency (CVID) and from healthy adult controls was used to sequence TCRbeta CDR3 repertoires. Diluted blood was subjected to density centrifugation over Hypaque 1077 or Ficoll-Paque for isolation of peripheral blood mononuclear cells. Genomic DNA was extracted from unsorted mononuclear cells by Qiagen column purification or by a centrifugation-based method.

Equivalent amounts of genomic DNA from CVID and control samples were used as sequencing input. For every sample, a 60 bp segment covering the rearranged TCRbeta CDR3 region was amplified and then sequenced. The immunoSEQ assay, a bias-corrected multiplex PCR combined with high-throughput sequencing, was used for TCRbeta amplification. The published analysis was carried out like this. Each unique nucleotide sequence was treated as a clone and annotated with V, D and J genes, copy number and frequency. Sequences were labeled productive if in frame, and non-productive if out of frame or containing stop codons. Clonality was calculated from Shannon's entropy as previously described. The predicted amino acid sequences of productive clones were used to derive the mean CDR3 Kyte-Doolittle hydropathy. Using the R hclust function, scaled V gene usage was clustered hierarchically with Manhattan distance and complete linkage. Sharing of clones by CDR3 amino acid sequence was evaluated by resampling 12 repertoires per group over 100 rounds. Repertoires were searched for roughly 63 published EBV-specific and around 240 published CMV-specific TCRbeta sequences. Analysis left out two CVID samples that produced under 10,000 sequences, so some 45 CVID repertoires remained. TCRdb took this table from immuneACCESS and kept in-frame rearrangements with V and J called. Such tables lack part of the clones; where checked against another copy, unresolved V genes explain under half of the gap, and the rest is unexplained. V, J and clone size are taken as reported in that table, and D and trimming were inferred from the DNA itself. There are about 16,000 clones in this sample, and none of them is a singleton. The top ten hold 13% to 15% of the sample.

Overall study outcomes, separate from this receptor: Correlations of repertoire features with clinical complications were constrained by heterogeneity among patients within the CVID cohort. According to the authors, finding the cause of the higher clonality in CVID would require sequencing the repertoires of T cell subpopulations. Even though DNA input was equal, the average per sample came to 75,000 to 95,000 unique sequences for controls compared with 25,000 to 35,000 for CVID samples. Reportedly, TCRbeta sequences from CVID had fewer deletions and N-nucleotide insertions, and highly modified clones with 13 or more V deletions were absent from CVID. Compared with healthy controls, CVID subjects showed increased TCRbeta clonality (t-test p = 0.018), a feature most characteristic of about a third of subjects. Fewer TCRbeta clones were shared among CVID subjects than among healthy controls (p < 0.0001).

Regarding this clone: It lacks a known antigen. The read gets to within 3 residues of the CDR3 end, and the germline J gene fills in the rest.

Looking up the germline V gene (reference sequence) yields CDR1 LNHDA and CDR2 SQIVND. V loses 4 bases of germline sequence and J loses 4 bases, and the interval between the two ends is 10 bases. Its CDR3 holds 13 amino acids, cysteine through phenylalanine. Only the CDR3 bases that were read are kept: 30 of them, in frame from base 1. This clonotype was sampled from a human donor with common variable immunodeficiency. Specimen: peripheral blood mononuclear cells. The rearrangement combines TRBV19 with TRBJ1-1; a tentative D call is TRBD1 (5 bases match). This receptor has the CDR3 CASSTRVVTEAFF. CDR3 DNA (partial): TGTGCCAGTAGTACCAGGGTAGTCACTGAA. Where the CDR3 stops, the reference TRBV19 and TRBJ1-1 genes take over; the full variable domain is DGGITQSPKYLFRKEGQNVTLSCEQNLNHDAMYWYRQDPGQGLRLIYYSQIVNDFQKGDIAEGYSVSREKKESFPLTVTSAQKNPTAFYLCASSTRVVTEAFFGQGTRLTVV.